These 22 T cell receptor beta chains were sequenced from one sample in a study of blood T cell repertoires in COVID-19. Sequenced by immunoSEQ multiplex PCR; TCRdb stores in-frame clones only, minus some. This table has 85,000 to 120,000 clones, around 92% appearing once. Sequencing input: peripheral blood. Receptors were obtained from a young man with acute or convalescent COVID-19.

This chain uses TRBV7-9 with TRBJ2-7; 9 nucleotides match TRBD1. CDR3 length: 14 residues. CDR1 is SEHNR and CDR2 is FQNEAQ in the germline V gene (reference sequence). V was pared by 5 bases and J by 7 bases, with 9 bases of the junction left unmatched. The CDR3 spells CASSPRDRAWEQYF. For the CDR3, the DNA is TGTGCCAGCAGCCCCCGGGACAGGGCTTGGGAGCAGTACTTC.

This rearrangement joins TRBV30 to TRBJ2-7; the match to TRBD1 covers 7 bases. This CDR3 contains 14 residues. With V trimmed by 4 bases and J by 2 bases, 8 bases remained unmatched. Germline V gene sequence: CDR1 GTSNPN, CDR2 SVGIG (reference sequence). The CDR3 sequence is CAWKPGTATYEQYF. The CDR3 coding sequence is TGTGCCTGGAAACCCGGGACAGCGACCTACGAGCAGTACTTC. Combining the CDR3 with reference TRBV30 and TRBJ2-7 gives the whole variable domain SQTIHQWPATLVQPVGSPLSLECTVEGTSNPNLYWYRQAAGRGLQLLFYSVGIGQISSEVPQNLSASRPQDRQFILSSKKLLLSDSGFYLCAWKPGTATYEQYFGPGTRLTVT.

The V gene is TRBV2, the J gene TRBJ2-1; unclear D gene. V lost 7 bases, J lost 4 bases, and 11 bases lay in between. This CDR3 has 13 amino acids. Germline V gives CDR1 SNHLY, CDR2 FYNNEI. DNA for the CDR3: TGTGCCAGCACCGGTCCTCCTTACAATGAGCAGTTCTTC. This translates into CASTGPPYNEQFF.

This clone has just one count. This sequence joins TRBV13 and TRBJ1-1; no clear D gene. V shed 3 bases and J shed 2 bases, with 10 bases lying between them. The CDR3 contains 14 residues. Germline CDR1 reads PRHDT; CDR2 reads FYEKMQ (reference sequence). Written as DNA, the CDR3 is TGTGCCAGCAGCTTTTACACACCAAACACTGAAGCTTTCTTT. This codes for CASSFYTPNTEAFF. The full variable domain, in which reference TRBV13 and TRBJ1-1 provide the parts outside the CDR3, is AAGVIQSPRHLIKEKRETATLKCYPIPRHDTVYWYQQGPGQDPQFLISFYEKMQSDKGSIPDRFSAQQFSDYHSELNMSSLELGDSALYFCASSFYTPNTEAFFGQGTRLTVV.

The rearrangement joins TRBV2 to TRBJ1-2, with D possibly TRBD1 on 5 matching bases. The ends were cut back, 9 bases at V and 4 bases at J, with 15 bases in the middle. The germline V gene encodes CDR1 SNHLY and CDR2 FYNNEI. The CDR3 loop spans 13 amino acids. This CDR3 reads CARKMSGFYGYTF. CDR3 coding DNA: TGTGCCAGGAAGATGTCAGGGTTCTATGGCTACACCTTC.

The chain uses TRBV20-1 and TRBJ2-2, with unresolved D. V dropped 3 bases and J dropped 7 bases, with 15 bases sitting between them. CDR1 is DFQATT, CDR2 SNEGSKA, per germline (reference sequence). The CDR3 spans 14 residues. The CDR3 region has the DNA TGCAGTGCTAGTTTGGGCATATCTGGCGGGGAGCTGTTTTTT. Translated: CSASLGISGGELFF.

J is TRBJ1-1 and V is TRBV30; TRBD1 agrees at 8 bases. After removal of 2 bases from V and 4 bases from J, the junction contained 6 bases not matched to a gene. This CDR3 comprises 14 residues. The germline V gene has CDR1 GTSNPN and CDR2 SVGIG (reference sequence). The CDR3: CAWSRQGAITEAFF. CDR3 DNA: TGTGCCTGGAGTCGGCAGGGGGCCATCACTGAAGCTTTCTTT.

The V and J genes are TRBV5-1 and TRBJ2-1; 8 positions agree with TRBD2. Germline trimming cut 3 bases from V and 0 bases from J; bases unmatched to any gene: 5. The germline gives CDR1 SGHRS, CDR2 YFSETQ. This CDR3 region has 16 residues. CDR3 sequence: CASSSTAGASYNEQFF. CDR3 nucleotide sequence: TGCGCCAGCAGCTCAACAGCGGGGGCCTCCTACAATGAGCAGTTCTTC.

This CDR3 reads CASRGLGLSYNEQFF. The CDR3 DNA is TGTGCCAGTAGAGGTCTGGGCCTATCCTACAATGAGCAGTTCTTC. This sequence joins TRBV19 and TRBJ2-1; D unclear. The V gene lost 6 bases and the J gene lost 1 base, with 13 bases spanning the gap. The CDR3 contains 15 residues. Germline-derived CDR1 and CDR2 are LNHDA and SQIVND (reference sequence).

The chain recombines TRBV5-1 with TRBJ1-1; D ambiguous. The CDR3 extends over 14 amino acids. Between the trimmed V and J ends, which lost 4 bases and 1 base, there was a span of 11 bases. Germline V CDR1 and CDR2: SGHRS, YFSETQ. CDR3 loop: CASSAGSTNTEAFF. The CDR3 nucleotides read TGCGCCAGCAGCGCAGGTTCTACGAACACTGAAGCTTTCTTT.

The rearrangement links TRBV28 to TRBJ1-2; TRBD1 matches 8 bases. The V gene end was trimmed by 4 bases and the J gene end by 2 bases; junction bases not matched to a gene: 6. Germline CDR1 and CDR2: MDHEN and SYDVKM. CDR3 length: 15 residues. CDR3: CASSSQGARNYGYTF. In DNA, the CDR3 is TGTGCCAGCAGTTCCCAGGGGGCGAGGAACTATGGCTACACCTTC.

The chain links TRBV24-1 to TRBJ1-2, with D perhaps TRBD1 (5 bases). The CDR3 spans 13 residues. The germline V gene has CDR1 KGHDR and CDR2 SFDVKD. Trimming stripped 4 bases from V and 4 bases from J, with 9 bases between. This chain's CDR3 is CATSEGGGYGYTF. CDR3 nucleotide sequence: TGTGCCACCAGTGAGGGGGGAGGCTATGGCTACACCTTC.

The V call is TRBV3-1 (or the pseudogene TRBV3-2), the J call TRBJ1-4; D not certain. The germline CDR1 and CDR2 sequences are LGHDT and YNNKEL (reference sequence). V lost 1 base, J lost 7 bases, and 19 bases lay in between. The CDR3 totals 17 residues. The chain's CDR3 is CASSQGRVGETGEKLFF. The DNA for the CDR3 is TGTGCCAGCAGCCAAGGCCGTGTGGGAGAAACGGGTGAAAAACTGTTTTTT.

The chain recombines TRBV7-2 with TRBJ2-5; 7 bases are shared with TRBD2. The trim removed 3 bases at V and 2 bases at J, leaving 3 bases unmatched. The CDR3 consists of 14 residues. The germline gives CDR1 SGHTA, CDR2 FQGNSA. DNA for the CDR3: TGTGCCAGCAGCTTCCAAGCGGGACAAGAGACCCAGTACTTC. The encoded protein is CASSFQAGQETQYF.

This clone has a handful of counts. V and J are TRBV9 and TRBJ2-2; D is undetermined. The CDR3 consists of 15 residues. Per germline, CDR1 SGDLS and CDR2 YYNGEE. Trimming left V 4 bases short and J 0 bases short, with 10 bases between. The CDR3 DNA sequence: TGTGCCAGCAGCCTTTGGAGCCCGAACACCGGGGAGCTGTTTTTT. This translates into CASSLWSPNTGELFF.

CDR3 bases: TGTGCCATCAGTGCCACGACTGGGGCAGGGGGCTCCGGGGAGCTGTTTTTT. Protein sequence: CAISATTGAGGSGELFF. The chain is built from TRBV10-3 and TRBJ2-2; TRBD1 matches 8 bases. With 4 bases clipped from V and 6 bases from J, the junction kept 13 bases outside the gene matches. This CDR3 contains 17 residues. Germline V gene lookup returns CDR1 ENHRY and CDR2 SYGVKD.

The chain employs TRBV27 and TRBJ1-5; 9 positions agree with TRBD1. V lost 6 bases and J lost 5; bases outside the gene matches: 2. This CDR3 has 13 residues. In germline, CDR1 is MNHEY, CDR2 SMNVEV (reference sequence). Written as DNA, the CDR3 is TGTGCCAGCAGCACAGGGGGCCATCAGCCCCAGCATTTT. Its protein product is CASSTGGHQPQHF.

The chain is built from TRBV6-2 or TRBV6-3 and TRBJ2-4; D unresolved. V was shortened by 2 bases and J by 0 bases, with 5 bases between the two germline ends. Germline V gene data show CDR1 as MNHEY and CDR2 as SVGEGT. This CDR3 comprises 14 residues. CDR3 region: CASSYQLAKNIQYF. Written as DNA, the CDR3 is TGTGCCAGCAGTTACCAGTTAGCCAAAAACATTCAGTACTTC.

The rearrangement links TRBV14 to TRBJ2-7, with 7 positions matching TRBD1. This CDR3 is 15 amino acids long. Germline-derived CDR1 and CDR2 are SGHDN and FVKESK. The V and J ends lost 1 base and 2 bases, in that order; junction bases with no gene match: 5. CDR3 nucleotides: TGTGCCAGCAGCCAAGGGGCAGGGACAGCCTACGAGCAGTACTTC. Its translation is CASSQGAGTAYEQYF.

The V gene is TRBV6-5, the J gene TRBJ1-2; D possibly corresponds to TRBD1 (5 bases). V shed 6 bases and J shed 7 bases, with 12 bases lying between them. Germline V gene lookup returns CDR1 MNHEY and CDR2 SVGAGI. The length of the CDR3 is 12 residues. DNA of the CDR3: TGTGCCAGCAGCCCCGACAGCAGTGGCTACACCTTC. This codes for CASSPDSSGYTF.

The chain couples TRBV27 to TRBJ2-7, with TRBD1 identical over 10 bases. This CDR3 has 15 amino acids. From germline, CDR1 is MNHEY and CDR2 SMNVEV (reference sequence). Trimming removed 3 bases from V and 4 bases from J; junction bases left unmatched: 6. CDR3 coding DNA: TGTGCCAGCAGTTTGGTTCAGGACAGGGGGTACGAGCAGTACTTC. Translated: CASSLVQDRGYEQYF.

The rearrangement joins TRBV30 to TRBJ2-1; D is unresolved. Germline V gives CDR1 GTSNPN, CDR2 SVGIG (reference sequence). V dropped 0 bases and J dropped 5 bases, with 8 bases sitting between them. The CDR3 contains 13 residues. CDR3 sequence: CAWSVQLNNEQFF. The CDR3 DNA reads TGTGCCTGGAGTGTACAGTTGAACAATGAGCAGTTCTTC. Variable domain in full (rest from reference TRBV30 and TRBJ2-1): SQTIHQWPATLVQPVGSPLSLECTVEGTSNPNLYWYRQAAGRGLQLLFYSVGIGQISSEVPQNLSASRPQDRQFILSSKKLLLSDSGFYLCAWSVQLNNEQFFGPGTRLTVL.